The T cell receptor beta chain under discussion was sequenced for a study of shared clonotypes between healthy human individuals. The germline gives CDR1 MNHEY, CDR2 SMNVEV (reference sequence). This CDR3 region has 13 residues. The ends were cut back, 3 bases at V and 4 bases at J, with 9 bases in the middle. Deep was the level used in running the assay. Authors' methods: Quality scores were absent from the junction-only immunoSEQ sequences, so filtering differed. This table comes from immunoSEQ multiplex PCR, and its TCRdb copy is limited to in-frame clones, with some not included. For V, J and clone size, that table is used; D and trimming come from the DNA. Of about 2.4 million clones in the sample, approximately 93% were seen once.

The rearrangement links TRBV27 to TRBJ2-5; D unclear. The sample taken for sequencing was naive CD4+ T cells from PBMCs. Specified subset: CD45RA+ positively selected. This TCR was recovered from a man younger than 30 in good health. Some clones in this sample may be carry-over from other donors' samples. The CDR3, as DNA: TGTGCCAGCAGTTTCGGTAACAGAGAGACCCAGTACTTC. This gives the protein CASSFGNRETQYF.